This TCR beta chain was found in a study of CD8+ T cells in alopecia areata (dated by TCRdb to about 2018). Describing the broader study: Treated patients were enrolled in an open-label pilot trial of oral tofacitinib, 5 to 10 mg twice daily, for moderate-to-severe alopecia areata. Patients received tofacitinib for 6 to 18 months and were then followed off drug for 6 months to check for delayed response and recurrence. To study T cell clonal expansion in alopecia areata, the researchers applied high-throughput TCRbeta sequencing to both the C3H/HeJ mouse model and human patients. Scalp tissue and sorted CD4+ and CD8+ peripheral blood T cells from patchy and totalis/universalis alopecia areata patients and from healthy controls were covered by human TCRbeta sequencing. Patients on tofacitinib were biopsied at baseline and after 4 and 24 weeks of treatment, and several of the patients also had a later scalp biopsy. Clonality in the scalp was compared among normal scalp (n=4), patchy alopecia areata scalp (n=8), and alopecia totalis/universalis scalp (n=8). The RNA source kit depended on sample type: the PAXgene miRNA kit for fixed scalp, the miRNeasy kit for PBMCs, and the RNeasy kit for mouse skin. TCRbeta CDR3 regions were amplified by immunoSEQ multiplex PCR with 35 Vbeta forward and 13 Jbeta reverse primers.

This specimen's time point label, per the study, means: baseline before oral tofacitinib. Lesional scalp punch biopsies and peripheral blood were obtained from alopecia areata patients. PBMCs were separated by density centrifugation and stained for CD3, CD4 and CD8, after which CD4+ and CD8+ T cells were sorted on a FACSAria. Study-wide conclusions, independent of this receptor: Lesional scalp, especially in alopecia totalis/universalis, showed higher clonality and more expanded CD8+ clones than normal scalp, suggesting antigenic drive. Resident alphabeta T cells in normal human skin are also sequenced, complicating scalp TCR repertoire analysis, unlike mouse skin dominated by gammadelta T cells. Compared with mice, TCR sequences shared between patients were less clear, possibly partly because of HLA diversity across the patient population.

To note about this clone: What antigen it recognizes has not been identified. The sample holds no much larger clone one base away, and base qualities are not on file.

Receptors were amplified or captured by the immunoSEQ multiplex PCR assay. RNA was extracted from all samples and reverse transcribed into cDNA as template for TCR sequencing. SuperScript III was used for first-strand cDNA synthesis, primed with a 2:1 mix of oligo-dT and random hexamers. A synthetic immune receptor repertoire was used to gauge amplification bias, and whatever bias remained was removed computationally. Concerning the study's data processing: After raw reads were preprocessed to remove errors, the CDR3 was defined following IMGT conventions as running from the conserved cysteine to phenylalanine. To get clonality, Shannon entropy was normalized by log2 of the number of productive unique TCRs and the result was subtracted from 1. Scalp TCRbeta sequences were cross-referenced with sorted blood CD4 and CD8 repertoires so that the CD4 or CD8 identity of scalp clones could be inferred. The clones in this table, taken by TCRdb from immuneACCESS, are in-frame only. Not every clone is retained; where verified, under half of the shortfall comes from an unresolved V gene, and the cause of the rest is unknown. V, J and clone size are those of that table, while D and trimming were read from the DNA. Across this sample there are roughly 250,000 clones, with 67% seen only once. Around 1.2% of the sample lies in the top ten.

Inclusive of the bounding cysteine and phenylalanine, the CDR3 is 13 residues long. Only the CDR3 part of the read is kept: 39 bases, read in frame from the first base. V loses 1 base of germline sequence and J loses 7 bases, and the interval between the two ends is 11 bases. According to the germline V gene, CDR1 reads SGHDT and CDR2 reads YYEEEE. Recombination linked TRBV5-6 to TRBJ1-2, and perhaps TRBD1 as D gene, on 6 matching bases. The sequenced sample was CD4+ T cells sorted from blood, obtained at week 0. This TCR was recovered from a human donor with alopecia areata. The DNA is TGTGCCAGCAGCTTGCCAGGGGTTATTGGCTACACCTTC. This codes for CASSLPGVIGYTF.